Listed below are T cell receptor beta chains from one sample, sequenced in a study of CD8 T cells in Susac syndrome. MiXCR, run by TCRdb on the immunoSEQ multiplex PCR reads, gives a single entry per CDR3 protein. Here the sample spans just under 95,000 distinct CDR3 sequences, over 90% being singletons. The sequenced sample consisted of CD4+ T cells from PBMCs. The receptors shown here come from a human donor with Susac syndrome. CDR3s include the opening cysteine and the closing phenylalanine or tryptophan. A D gene is named only where the DNA matches it firmly. Part of the rows lack a size; the others show once, few, many or a class for expanded clones.

D gene	V gene	J gene	clone size	CDR3 DNA	CDR3 protein
NA	TRBV20-1	TRBJ2-3	NA	TGCAGTGCAGTACCAGGGGGGACAGATACGCAGTATTTT	CSAVPGGTDTQYF
TRBD2	TRBV20-1	TRBJ2-3	NA	TGCAGTGCTGGGGGGGGATGGGGGGACACAGATACGCAGTATTTT	CSAGGGWGDTDTQYF
NA	TRBV28	TRBJ1-5	NA	TGTGCCAGCAGTTTTTCCGGGCAGGGAAATCAGCCCCAGCATTTT	CASSFSGQGNQPQHF
TRBD1	TRBV6-5	TRBJ1-5	NA	TGTGCCAGCAGTTACCGTCCCGGGACAGGGCCGCCCCAGCATTTT	CASSYRPGTGPPQHF
TRBD1	TRBV19	TRBJ1-5	NA	TGTGCCACCTCGGGACAGGGAAAAATATACAATCAGCCCCAGCATTTT	CATSGQGKIYNQPQHF
NA	TRBV4-2	TRBJ2-2	NA	TGTGCCAGCAGTTTATCGGGACTCGCTAAGATTACCGGGGAGCTGTTTTTT	CASSLSGLAKITGELFF
NA	TRBV29-1	TRBJ2-7	once	TGCAGCGTTCTTACTGGTTCCTACGAGCAGTACTTC	CSVLTGSYEQYF
NA	TRBV12-3/TRBV12-4	TRBJ1-1	NA	TGTGCCAGCAGTCTACGGACAGTCCCAATGAACACTGAAGCTTTCTTT	CASSLRTVPMNTEAFF
TRBD1	TRBV6-5	TRBJ1-2	NA	TGTGCCAGCAGCCACCGGGACAGGGGTGGCTACACCTTC	CASSHRDRGGYTF
NA	TRBV29-1	TRBJ2-3	NA	TGCAGCGTTGAAGATCCTCAGGGGAGCCCAGATACGCAGTATTTT	CSVEDPQGSPDTQYF
NA	TRBV2	TRBJ2-1	NA	TGTGCCAGCACTCGTCCGAGCTCCTACAATGAGCAGTTCTTC	CASTRPSSYNEQFF
NA	TRBV3-1	TRBJ1-5	NA	TGTGCCAGAAGTCTCAGTTGCAATCAGCCCCAGCATTTT	CARSLSCNQPQHF
NA	TRBV2	TRBJ2-7	NA	TGTGCCAGCTTGGGGGCGGGTAGCGAGCAGTACTTC	CASLGAGSEQYF
NA	TRBV12-3/TRBV12-4	TRBJ2-5	NA	TGTGCCAGCAGTCCCGGGATGCCCTATCGAGAGACCCAGTACTTC	CASSPGMPYRETQYF
TRBD2	TRBV20-1	TRBJ2-3	NA	TGCAGTCTTACTAGCGGGGGGCGGGGCACAGATACGCAGTATTTT	CSLTSGGRGTDTQYF
NA	TRBV10-2	TRBJ1-6	NA	TGCGCCAGCAGCGGGACACTCTGGGATTCACCCCTCCACTTT	CASSGTLWDSPLHF
TRBD2	TRBV7-2	TRBJ2-1	NA	TGTGCCAGCAGCTTAAGAATGGGAGGGGCCAATGAGCAGTTCTTC	CASSLRMGGANEQFF
NA	TRBV15	TRBJ2-1	NA	TGTGCCACCAGGGGGCAGATCTCCTACAATGAGCAGTTCTTC	CATRGQISYNEQFF
NA	TRBV24-1	TRBJ2-3	NA	TGTGCCACCAGTGACCCAAAACCCGGGACTCACACAGATACGCAGTATTTT	CATSDPKPGTHTDTQYF
NA	TRBV20-1	TRBJ2-1	NA	TGCAGTGTACAAGATGCGGGGAGCTCCTACAATGAGCAGTTCTTC	CSVQDAGSSYNEQFF
NA	TRBV5-6	TRBJ1-1	NA	TGTGCCAGCAGCTTTAGTCCGGTTTTGAACACTGAAGCTTTCTTT	CASSFSPVLNTEAFF
NA	TRBV28	TRBJ2-3	NA	TGTGCCAGCAGCGTAGGGTCGTTGGATACGCAGTATTTT	CASSVGSLDTQYF
NA	TRBV30	TRBJ1-1	NA	TGTGCCTGGAATCGGGACGGAGGCACTGAAGCTTTCTTT	CAWNRDGGTEAFF
NA	TRBV25-1	TRBJ2-3	few	TGTGCCAGCAGTGATTTCGATACGCAGTATTTT	CASSDFDTQYF
TRBD1	TRBV24-1	TRBJ1-5	NA	TGTGCCACCAGTGACTCTAGACAGGGCGATCAGCCCCAGCATTTT	CATSDSRQGDQPQHF
NA	TRBV20-1	TRBJ2-1	NA	TGCAGTGCTAGAGATTTGCGGGCAGGGAAGAATGAGCAGTTCTTC	CSARDLRAGKNEQFF
NA	TRBV9	TRBJ2-2	once	TGTGCCAGCAGCGTAGCTCTAGGGGCCGGGGAGCTGTTTTTT	CASSVALGAGELFF
NA	TRBV30	TRBJ2-3	NA	TGTGCCTGGGGCGCCGGGTATTTT	CAWGAGYF
NA	TRBV3-1	TRBJ2-7	NA	TGTGCCAGCAGCGAATCGGACTTCTCCTACGAGCAGTACTTC	CASSESDFSYEQYF
NA	TRBV5-4	TRBJ2-7	NA	TGTGCCAGCAGCCCTGCCGGGACCTCCTACGAGCAGTACTTC	CASSPAGTSYEQYF
NA	TRBV3-1	TRBJ2-7	NA	TGTGCCAGCATATCCAGTACCTACGAGCAGTACTTC	CASISSTYEQYF
NA	TRBV4-2	TRBJ2-7	NA	TGTGCCAGCAGCCCTGGTGGCGGGGCATCCTACGAGCAGTACTTC	CASSPGGGASYEQYF
NA	TRBV20-1	TRBJ2-2	NA	TGCAGTGCTAGGGGCAGGGGCGGCGGGGAGCTGTTTTTT	CSARGRGGGELFF
TRBD1	TRBV4-1	TRBJ2-1	NA	TGCGCCAGCAGCCAACCGGGACAGGGAAGGGACAATGAGCAGTTCTTC	CASSQPGQGRDNEQFF
NA	TRBV1	TRBJ1-3	NA	TGCACCAGCCGGGACAGGGGGCACACCATATATTTT	CTSRDRGHTIYF
TRBD2	TRBV29-1	TRBJ2-1	NA	TGCAGCGTTTACCCGGGGGGGAATGAGCAGTTCTTC	CSVYPGGNEQFF
NA	TRBV6-5	TRBJ1-6	NA	TGTGCCAGCAGCCCAGTACCGGGACCCCCTTCACCCCTCCACTTT	CASSPVPGPPSPLHF
NA	TRBV2	TRBJ1-2	NA	TGTGCCAGCAGTATAAAGCCTAACTATGGCTACACCTTC	CASSIKPNYGYTF
NA	TRBV14	TRBJ2-7	NA	TGTGCCAGCAGCCAAGATCTCGAGTCTACCGAGCAGTACTTC	CASSQDLESTEQYF
TRBD1	TRBV30	TRBJ1-6	NA	TGTGCCTGGAGACCACAGGGGTCGGATAATTCACCCCTCCACTTT	CAWRPQGSDNSPLHF
TRBD1	TRBV4-3	TRBJ1-2	NA	TGCGCCAGCAGCCAAGATCTAGGACAGGCCTATGGCTACACCTTC	CASSQDLGQAYGYTF
NA	TRBV2	TRBJ2-7	NA	TGTGCCAGCAGTGAAGAGACAGGAGCCTCCTACGAGCAGTACTTC	CASSEETGASYEQYF
NA	TRBV29-1	TRBJ1-2	NA	TGCAGCGTTGATAGGACAGCAAACTTGAACTATGGCTACACCTTC	CSVDRTANLNYGYTF
NA	TRBV6-6	TRBJ1-2	NA	TGTGCCAGCAGTGGTCTCGTGGTAGGAGGCTACACCTTC	CASSGLVVGGYTF
NA	TRBV12-3/TRBV12-4	TRBJ1-5	NA	TGTGCCAGCAGCTACCGGGGCCCCCAGCATTTT	CASSYRGPQHF
NA	TRBV5-1	TRBJ1-2	NA	TGCGCCAGCAGCCTCAGGGGAGACGGGGATGGCTACACCTTC	CASSLRGDGDGYTF
NA	TRBV12-3/TRBV12-4	TRBJ1-3	NA	TGTGCCAGCAACAACGTACAGGGCCTTCGGAACACCATATATTTT	CASNNVQGLRNTIYF
TRBD2	TRBV30	TRBJ2-3	NA	TGTGCCTGGCTAGCGGGGGGCACAGATACGCAGTATTTT	CAWLAGGTDTQYF
NA	TRBV5-1	TRBJ1-6	NA	TGCGCCAGCAGCTTGGACGGCCGGGCAGGGCGAAGTTCACCCCTCCACTTT	CASSLDGRAGRSSPLHF